This TCR beta chain emerged from a study of blood T cell repertoires in COVID-19. Whole-study context: Sites across the United States, Italy and Spain contributed samples from acute and convalescent COVID-19. The cDNA or gDNA used as material had been derived from T cells, B-cell-depleted T cells, or PBMCs.

Per the original methods: Scientists estimated how many nucleated cells there were by amplifying reference gene primers. Sequencing used immunoSEQ multiplex PCR; TCRdb keeps in-frame clones, though not all of them. V and J calls and clone size follow that table, whereas D and trimming were derived from the DNA. The sample records about 100,000 clones, around 85% being singletons. Trimming stripped 8 bases from V and 6 bases from J, with 12 bases between. The CDR3 has 12 amino acids. CDR1 is MNHNY, CDR2 SVGAGI, per germline (reference sequence). The sequencing input was peripheral blood. The chain links TRBV6-6 to TRBJ2-3; no clear D gene. The receptor's source is a human donor in a cohort sampled during active COVID-19. The CDR3 region has the DNA TGTGCCAGCTCGGATGACTTGGATACGCAGTATTTT. This encodes CASSDDLDTQYF.